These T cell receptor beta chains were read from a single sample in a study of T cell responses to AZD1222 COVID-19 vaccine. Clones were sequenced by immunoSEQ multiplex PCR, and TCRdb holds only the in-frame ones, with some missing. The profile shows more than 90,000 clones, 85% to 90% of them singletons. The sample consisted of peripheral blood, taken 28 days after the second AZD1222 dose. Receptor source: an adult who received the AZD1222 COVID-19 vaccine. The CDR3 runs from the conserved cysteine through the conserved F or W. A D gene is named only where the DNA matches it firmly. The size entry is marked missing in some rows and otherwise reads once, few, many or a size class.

TGCAGCGTTGGGGGTGGGTACGAGCAGTACTTC,CSVGGGYEQYF,-,TRBV29-1,TRBJ2-7,-
TGTGCCAGTAGTATGGGACTAGCGGGGGGAGAGACCCAGTACTTC,CASSMGLAGGETQYF,TRBD2,TRBV19,TRBJ2-5,-
TGCGCCAGCAGCCAAGAGGACAGTCGGCAGCCCCAGCATTTT,CASSQEDSRQPQHF,-,TRBV4-1,TRBJ1-5,-
TGTGCCAGCAGCTTCCCCTGGGGGGCGAACACTGAAGCTTTCTTT,CASSFPWGANTEAFF,-,TRBV7-9,TRBJ1-1,-
TGTGCCAGCAGCCAAGATCGGACAGGGGGAGGTAGCAATCAGCCCCAGCATTTT,CASSQDRTGGGSNQPQHF,TRBD1,TRBV3-1/TRBV3-2,TRBJ1-5,-
TGTGCCAGCAGCCCTGATAGCAATCAGCCCCAGCATTTT,CASSPDSNQPQHF,-,TRBV7-6,TRBJ1-5,-
TGTGCCAGCAGCTTGAGGGGGACAGATGAAGCTTTCTTT,CASSLRGTDEAFF,TRBD1,TRBV9,TRBJ1-1,-
TGTGCCAGCAGGGCCACTATGCGGCAGGGGACTGATACGCAGTATTTT,CASRATMRQGTDTQYF,-,TRBV7-2,TRBJ2-3,-
TGTGCCAGCAGCTTAAGGACAGGGAACAATGAGCAGTTCTTC,CASSLRTGNNEQFF,TRBD1,TRBV7-6,TRBJ2-1,-
TGTGCCAGCAGTGTACAGGGGCTTAGCAATCAGCCCCAGCATTTT,CASSVQGLSNQPQHF,TRBD1,TRBV2,TRBJ1-5,-
TGTGCCAGCAGTTTATCGGCGGGACAGGGGGGTTACTATGGCTACACCTTC,CASSLSAGQGGYYGYTF,TRBD1,TRBV27,TRBJ1-2,once
TGTGCCAGCAGCCACGGATGGCCCCGGATGAACACTGAAGCTTTCTTT,CASSHGWPRMNTEAFF,-,TRBV7-8,TRBJ1-1,-
TGTGCCAGCAGCCAAGTCTACAATGAGCAGTTCTTC,CASSQVYNEQFF,-,TRBV3-1/TRBV3-2,TRBJ2-1,-
TGTGCCAGTCGACCCGGGACAGCAAACACTGAAGCTTTCTTT,CASRPGTANTEAFF,TRBD1,TRBV7-9,TRBJ1-1,few
TGTGCCAGCAGCTCCCGGGTATGGGGGGAAACAGATACGCAGTATTTT,CASSSRVWGETDTQYF,-,TRBV7-9,TRBJ2-3,-
TGTGCCAGCAGTAACCGGGATAACTACGAGCAGTACTTC,CASSNRDNYEQYF,-,TRBV6-5,TRBJ2-7,-
TGTGCCAGCAGCGTAAGGGGAGGCTTGTCGGGCACTGAAGCTTTCTTT,CASSVRGGLSGTEAFF,-,TRBV9,TRBJ1-1,-
TGTGCCAGCAGACAGGGCCGGCCCATATATTTT,CASRQGRPIYF,-,TRBV2,TRBJ1-3,-
TGCAGCGTTGAGGAATGGAGCTCCTACAATGAGCAGTTCTTC,CSVEEWSSYNEQFF,-,TRBV29-1,TRBJ2-1,-
TGTGCCAGCAGTTTGGATTTCCGAAGATCTAGCAGACAGCCCCAGCATTTT,CASSLDFRRSSRQPQHF,-,TRBV27,TRBJ1-5,-
TGTGCCAGCAGTTCGGGACTTCTGTACGAGCAGTACTTC,CASSSGLLYEQYF,-,TRBV27,TRBJ2-7,-